The source of this T cell receptor (beta chain) is a study of early T cells in non-severe SARS-CoV-2 infection. Study details: Unpaired chains resulted from sequencing bulk RNA of unsorted whole blood.

Individual cDNA molecules received unique molecular identifiers during library preparation. TCRdb re-derived calls from the 5' RACE reads in MiXCR, one entry per CDR3 protein. The sample holds 70,000 to 95,000 distinct CDR3 sequences, 11% seen once. The junction had 12 bases not matched to a gene; V was cut back by 6 bases and J by 3 bases. The CDR3 runs to 16 residues. Germline lookup yields CDR1 SGHRS and CDR2 YFSETQ. At least ten counts were recorded for this clonotype. Its antigen is currently unknown. General study results and limits: Database matching using VDJdb favored anti-spike CD8 responses, with private and CD4 specificities left missing.

Sequenced: whole blood. This TCR derives from an adult who was a healthcare worker with PCR-confirmed SARS-CoV-2 infection or an uninfected control (not recorded which). The J gene is TRBJ1-1, the V gene TRBV5-1; the match to TRBD1 covers 9 bases. CDR3 sequence reads: CASNPTGGEMDTEAFF. The DNA for the CDR3 is TGCGCCAGCAACCCGACAGGGGGGGAGATGGACACTGAAGCTTTCTTT.